The T cell receptor beta chain described here comes from a study of blood T cell repertoires in COVID-19. Libraries were prepared by immunoSEQ multiplex PCR; TCRdb keeps only in-frame clonotypes and omits some of them. Counted here are over 90,000 clones, about four fifths occurring once; the ten biggest clones make up 9.9%. J lost 2 bases, V lost 4 bases, and 7 bases had no gene match. This CDR3 is built from 15 residues. Per the germline V gene, CDR1 is LNHDA and CDR2 is SQIVND (reference sequence). The V gene is TRBV19, the J gene TRBJ2-7; 8 nucleotides align to TRBD1. The receptor was derived from a man aged 35-49 years with active or convalescent COVID-19. The sequenced sample consisted of peripheral blood. This CDR3 is CASSNPGQATYEQYF. The CDR3 DNA reads as TGTGCCAGTAGTAATCCGGGACAGGCCACCTACGAGCAGTACTTC.